The 5 T cell receptor beta chains below all came from one sample that was sequenced in a study of T cells after yellow fever vaccination. TCRdb reanalysed the 5' RACE reads using MiXCR and keeps one entry per CDR3 protein. The sample lists approximately 510,000 distinct CDR3 sequences; roughly a fifth were seen once. This sample comprised PBMCs, obtained approximately 22 days after the first yellow fever vaccination. These receptors originate from a man between 18 and 35 years old who received the YFV17D yellow fever vaccine.

This clonotype was counted only a few times. V usage is TRBV5-5 and J usage is TRBJ2-5, with a possible D match to TRBD1 (6 bases). Germline assignment: CDR1 SGHKS and CDR2 YYEKEE (reference sequence). With 0 bases removed from V and 3 bases from J, the gap between germline ends came to 12 bases. The CDR3 spans 15 residues. The CDR3 spells CASSLADAGEETQYF. The CDR3 DNA follows: TGTGCCAGCAGCTTGGCCGACGCAGGGGAAGAGACCCAGTACTTC.

This clonotype was observed a single time. V is TRBV5-6 and J is TRBJ2-5, with a tentative D call TRBD1 (6 bases). CDR1 is SGHDT, CDR2 YYEEEE, per germline. This CDR3 spans 16 amino acids. V gave up 3 bases and J gave up 2 bases, with 17 bases separating them. For the CDR3, the DNA is TGTGCCAGCAGCTCCCGTAACAGGGCCTCACAAGAGACCCAGTACTTC. This gives the protein CASSSRNRASQETQYF. Full variable domain (remainder filled in from reference TRBV5-6 and TRBJ2-5): DAGVTQSPTHLIKTRGQQVTLRCSPKSGHDTVSWYQQALGQGPQFIFQYYEEEERQRGNFPDRFSGHQFPNYSSELNVNALLLGDSALYLCASSSRNRASQETQYFGPGTRLLVL.

This clonotype has more than one count but fewer than ten. J is TRBJ2-5 and V is TRBV1; the table's D call TRBD2 went unverified against the DNA. TRBV1 is a pseudogene. The CDR3 runs 13 residues. The CDR3 nucleotides read TGCACCAGCAGAGTACCGGGTGGGGAGACCCAGTACTTC. Residues: CTSRVPGGETQYF.

This clonotype was counted a single time. This sequence joins TRBV4-2 and TRBJ1-3, with 9 bases fitting TRBD1. The J segment lost 0 bases and the V segment lost 3 bases, leaving 6 bases of the junction unmatched. Germline V gene sequence: CDR1 LGHNA, CDR2 YNFKEQ. CDR3 length: 17 residues. CDR3 residues: CASSQAGQGFSGNTIYF. The CDR3 DNA reads as TGTGCCAGCAGCCAGGCGGGACAGGGTTTCTCTGGAAACACCATATATTTT.

The chain carries TRBV18 and TRBJ2-2; maybe TRBD2 (7 bases). Deletions cut 6 bases from V and 2 bases from J, with 19 bases between. Germline V CDR1 and CDR2: KGHSH, LQKENI. The CDR3 consists of 17 residues. CDR3 amino acids: CASSPAFGGANTGELFF. The CDR3 coding sequence is TGTGCCAGCTCCCCCGCATTTGGGGGGGCCAACACCGGGGAGCTGTTTTTT.